In its sample, the clone carrying this TCR beta chain was seen many times. The data stem from a study of OX40 agonist ivuxolimab in advanced cancers. Measured with immunoSEQ multiplex PCR; TCRdb has only the in-frame clones, and not every one. In the table there are fewer than 70,000 clones, 84% of which are singletons. The CDR3 covers 14 residues. The V and J ends lost 8 bases and 0 bases respectively, with 10 bases between them. Germline loops: CDR1 MNHEY, CDR2 SVGAGI. This receptor was identified in an adult with an advanced solid tumor such as melanoma, head and neck, liver or kidney cancer. Sequencing was performed on CD4+ or CD8+ T cells sorted from blood, taken in a trial of the OX40 agonist ivuxolimab. The J gene is TRBJ2-2, the V gene TRBV6-5; D gene ambiguous. CDR3 region: CASSVRTNTGELFF. The CDR3 DNA sequence: TGTGCCAGCTCTGTCAGGACGAACACCGGGGAGCTGTTTTTT.